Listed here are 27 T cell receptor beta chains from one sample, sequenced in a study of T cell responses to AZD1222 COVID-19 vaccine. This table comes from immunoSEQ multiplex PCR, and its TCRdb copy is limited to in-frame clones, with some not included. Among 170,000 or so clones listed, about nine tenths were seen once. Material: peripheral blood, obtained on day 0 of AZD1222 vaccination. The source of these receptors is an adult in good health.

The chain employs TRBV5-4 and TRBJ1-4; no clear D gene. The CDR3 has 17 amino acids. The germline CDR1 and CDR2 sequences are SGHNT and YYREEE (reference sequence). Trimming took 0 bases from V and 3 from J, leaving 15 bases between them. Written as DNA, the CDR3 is TGTGCCAGCAGCTTGGGTGGCACGTCGGGGTCTAATGAAAAACTGTTTTTT. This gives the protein CASSLGGTSGSNEKLFF.

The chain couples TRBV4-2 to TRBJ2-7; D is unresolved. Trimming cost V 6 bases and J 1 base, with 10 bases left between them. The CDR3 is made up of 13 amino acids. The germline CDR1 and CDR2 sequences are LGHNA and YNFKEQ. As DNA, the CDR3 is TGTGCCAGCAGTAGAGAGAGGTCCTACGAGCAGTACTTC. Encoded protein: CASSRERSYEQYF.

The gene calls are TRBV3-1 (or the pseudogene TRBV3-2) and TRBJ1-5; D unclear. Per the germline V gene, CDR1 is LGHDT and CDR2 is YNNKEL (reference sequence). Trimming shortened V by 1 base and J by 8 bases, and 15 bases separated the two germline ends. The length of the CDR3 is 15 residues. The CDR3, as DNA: TGTGCCAGCAGCCAAGGCGGGCGAGGGCGAGAGCCCCAGCATTTT. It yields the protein CASSQGGRGREPQHF.

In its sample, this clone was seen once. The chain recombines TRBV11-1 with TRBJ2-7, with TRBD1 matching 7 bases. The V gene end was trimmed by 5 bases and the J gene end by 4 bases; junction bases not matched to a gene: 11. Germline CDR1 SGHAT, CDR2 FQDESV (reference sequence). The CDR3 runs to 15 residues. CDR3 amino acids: CASSPNPGQRYEQYF. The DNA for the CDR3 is TGTGCCAGCAGCCCCAACCCGGGACAGAGATACGAGCAGTACTTC.

As DNA, the CDR3 is TGTGCCAGCTCACGGCAGGGGGTAACTAATGAAAAACTGTTTTTT. Its protein is CASSRQGVTNEKLFF. The rearrangement joins TRBV18 to TRBJ1-4; the match to TRBD1 covers 7 bases. Germline CDR1 is KGHSH and CDR2 is LQKENI. The CDR3 has 15 amino acids. J lost 1 base, V lost 4 bases, and 3 bases had no gene match.

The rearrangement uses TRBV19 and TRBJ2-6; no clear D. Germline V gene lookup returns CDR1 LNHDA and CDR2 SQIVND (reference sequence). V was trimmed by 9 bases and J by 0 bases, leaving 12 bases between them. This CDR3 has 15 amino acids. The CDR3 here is CASRVFSSGANVLTF. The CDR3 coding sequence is TGTGCCAGCCGGGTCTTCAGCTCTGGGGCCAACGTCCTGACTTTC.

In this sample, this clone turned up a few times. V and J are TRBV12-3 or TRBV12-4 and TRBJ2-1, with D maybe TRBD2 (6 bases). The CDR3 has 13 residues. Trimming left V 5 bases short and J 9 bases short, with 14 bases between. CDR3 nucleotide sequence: TGTGCCAGCAGTCTCCGGGAGAAGGGTGAGCAGTTCTTC. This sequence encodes CASSLREKGEQFF.

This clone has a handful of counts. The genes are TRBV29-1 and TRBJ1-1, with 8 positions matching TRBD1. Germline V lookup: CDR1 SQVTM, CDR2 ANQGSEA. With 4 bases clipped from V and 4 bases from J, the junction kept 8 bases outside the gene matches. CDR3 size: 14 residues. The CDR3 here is CSVAYGQGGTEAFF. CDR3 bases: TGCAGCGTTGCTTATGGACAGGGAGGCACTGAAGCTTTCTTT.

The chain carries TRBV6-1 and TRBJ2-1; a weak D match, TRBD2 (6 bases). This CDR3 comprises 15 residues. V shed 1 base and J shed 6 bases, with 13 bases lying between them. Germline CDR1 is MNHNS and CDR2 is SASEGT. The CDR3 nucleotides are TGTGCCAGCAGTGAAGGGCTGGGGGGTTCCAATGAGCAGTTCTTC. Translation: CASSEGLGGSNEQFF.

The CDR3 DNA reads as TGTGCCAGTAGTACCAACGGACAGGGGATCCACGAGCAGTACTTC. The encoded protein is CASSTNGQGIHEQYF. The chain recombines TRBV19 with TRBJ2-7; 9 nucleotides align to TRBD1. CDR3 length: 15 amino acids. V shed 4 bases and J 5 bases; nucleotides not matched to a gene: 9. From germline, CDR1 is LNHDA and CDR2 SQIVND (reference sequence).

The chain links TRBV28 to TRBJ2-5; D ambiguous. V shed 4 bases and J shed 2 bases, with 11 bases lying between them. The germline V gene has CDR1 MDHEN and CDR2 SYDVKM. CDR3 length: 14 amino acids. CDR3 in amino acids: CASSSSSSQETQYF. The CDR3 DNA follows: TGTGCCAGCAGTTCATCTAGTTCACAAGAGACCCAGTACTTC.

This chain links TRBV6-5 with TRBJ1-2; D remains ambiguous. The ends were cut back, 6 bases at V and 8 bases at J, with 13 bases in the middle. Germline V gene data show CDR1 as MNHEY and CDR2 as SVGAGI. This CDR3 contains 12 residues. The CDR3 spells CASRAGRVGYTF. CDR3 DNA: TGTGCCAGCAGAGCAGGCCGCGTGGGCTACACCTTC.

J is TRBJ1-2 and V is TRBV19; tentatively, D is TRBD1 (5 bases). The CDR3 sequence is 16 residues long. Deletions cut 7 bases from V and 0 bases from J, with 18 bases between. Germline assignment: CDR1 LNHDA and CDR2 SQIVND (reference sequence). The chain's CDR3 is CASTPLVGGANYGYTF. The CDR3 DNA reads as TGTGCCAGTACTCCCTTGGTGGGGGGAGCTAACTATGGCTACACCTTC.

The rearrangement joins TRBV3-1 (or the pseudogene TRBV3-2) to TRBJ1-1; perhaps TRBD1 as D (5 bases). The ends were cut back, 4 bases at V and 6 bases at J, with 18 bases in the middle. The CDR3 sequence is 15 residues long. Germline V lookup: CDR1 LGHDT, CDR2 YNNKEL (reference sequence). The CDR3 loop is CASSRGDITGPEAFF. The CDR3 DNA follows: TGTGCCAGCAGCCGAGGGGATATTACAGGACCTGAAGCTTTCTTT.

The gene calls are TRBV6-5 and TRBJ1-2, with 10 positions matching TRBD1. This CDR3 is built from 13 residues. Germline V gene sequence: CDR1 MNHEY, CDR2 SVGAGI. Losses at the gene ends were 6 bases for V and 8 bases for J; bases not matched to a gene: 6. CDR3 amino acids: CASRSDRGGGYTF. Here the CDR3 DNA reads TGTGCCAGCAGATCGGACAGGGGGGGAGGCTACACCTTC.

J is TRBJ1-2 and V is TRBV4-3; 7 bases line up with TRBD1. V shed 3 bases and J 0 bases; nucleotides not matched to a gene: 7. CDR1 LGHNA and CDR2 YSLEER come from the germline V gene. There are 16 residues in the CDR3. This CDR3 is CASSHQGTETNYGYTF. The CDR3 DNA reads TGCGCCAGCAGCCATCAAGGGACAGAGACTAACTATGGCTACACCTTC.

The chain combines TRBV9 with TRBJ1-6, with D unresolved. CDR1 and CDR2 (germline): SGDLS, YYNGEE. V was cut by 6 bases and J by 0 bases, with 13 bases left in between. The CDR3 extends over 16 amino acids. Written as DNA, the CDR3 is TGTGCCAGCACCCCATGGAGGGACTCCTATAATTCACCCCTCCACTTT. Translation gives CASTPWRDSYNSPLHF.

The CDR3 sequence: CASSSILGGTGEYEQYF. The DNA of the CDR3 is TGTGCCAGTAGTTCAATATTGGGGGGGACAGGAGAGTACGAGCAGTACTTC. V is TRBV19 and J is TRBJ2-7; TRBD1 is a possible D gene (8 bases). CDR1 LNHDA and CDR2 SQIVND come from the germline V gene (reference sequence). V was cut by 5 bases and J by 4 bases, with 24 bases left in between. The CDR3 loop spans 17 amino acids.

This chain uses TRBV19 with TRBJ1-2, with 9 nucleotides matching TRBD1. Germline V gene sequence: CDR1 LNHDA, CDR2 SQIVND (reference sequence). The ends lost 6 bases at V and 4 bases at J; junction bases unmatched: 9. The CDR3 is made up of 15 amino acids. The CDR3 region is CASRPWTGEIYGYTF. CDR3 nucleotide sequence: TGTGCCAGTAGGCCTTGGACAGGGGAGATCTATGGCTACACCTTC.

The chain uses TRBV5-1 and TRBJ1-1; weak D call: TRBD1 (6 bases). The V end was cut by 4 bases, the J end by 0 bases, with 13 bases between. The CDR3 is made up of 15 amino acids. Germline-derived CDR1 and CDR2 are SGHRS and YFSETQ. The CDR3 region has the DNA TGCGCCAGCAGCCTAATAACAGGGATGAACACTGAAGCTTTCTTT. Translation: CASSLITGMNTEAFF.

CDR3 bases: TGTGCCATCAGTTCCGGGTCCGAGGTCACCGGGGAGCTGTTTTTT. It is translated as CAISSGSEVTGELFF. J is TRBJ2-2 and V is TRBV10-3; no clear D gene. Germline V gene sequence: CDR1 ENHRY, CDR2 SYGVKD. Trimming removed 5 bases from V and 4 bases from J, with 14 bases in between. The CDR3 has 15 amino acids.

CDR3: CASSYRALTSYEQYF. CDR3 nucleotides: TGTGCCAGCAGTTACAGGGCTCTAACCTCCTACGAGCAGTACTTC. The gene calls are TRBV6-5 and TRBJ2-7; no clear D gene. The germline gives CDR1 MNHEY, CDR2 SVGAGI. Between the trimmed V and J ends, which lost 2 bases and 0 bases, there was a span of 11 bases. This CDR3 contains 15 residues.

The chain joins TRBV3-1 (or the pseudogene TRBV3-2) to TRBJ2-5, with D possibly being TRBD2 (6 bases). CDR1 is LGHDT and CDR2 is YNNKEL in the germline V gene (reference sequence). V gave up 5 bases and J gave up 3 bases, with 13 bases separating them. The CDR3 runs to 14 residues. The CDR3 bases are TGTGCCAGCAGCTCGGGACTGTATAAAGAGACCCAGTACTTC. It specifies CASSSGLYKETQYF.

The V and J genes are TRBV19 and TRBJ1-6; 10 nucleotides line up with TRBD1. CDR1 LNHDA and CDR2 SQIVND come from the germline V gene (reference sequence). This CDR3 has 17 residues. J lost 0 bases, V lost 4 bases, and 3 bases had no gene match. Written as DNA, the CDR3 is TGTGCCAGTAGTAGACGGACAGGGGGCTCCTATAATTCACCCCTCCACTTT. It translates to CASSRRTGGSYNSPLHF.

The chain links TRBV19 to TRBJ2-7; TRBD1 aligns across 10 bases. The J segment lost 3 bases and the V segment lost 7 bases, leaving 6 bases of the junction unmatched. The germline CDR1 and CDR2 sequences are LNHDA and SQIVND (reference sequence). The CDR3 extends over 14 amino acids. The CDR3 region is CASTTGTGVYEQYF. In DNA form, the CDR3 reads TGTGCCAGTACCACCGGGACAGGGGTCTACGAGCAGTACTTC.

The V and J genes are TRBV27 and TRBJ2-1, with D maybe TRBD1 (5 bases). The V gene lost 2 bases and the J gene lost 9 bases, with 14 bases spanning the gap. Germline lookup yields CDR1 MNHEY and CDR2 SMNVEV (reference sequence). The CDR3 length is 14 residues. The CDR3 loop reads CASSLTARVAEQFF. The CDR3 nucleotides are TGTGCCAGCAGTTTAACGGCCAGGGTGGCTGAGCAGTTCTTC.

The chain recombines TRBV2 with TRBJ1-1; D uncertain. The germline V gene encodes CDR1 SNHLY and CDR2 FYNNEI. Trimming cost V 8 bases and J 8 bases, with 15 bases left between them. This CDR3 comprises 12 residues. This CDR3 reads CASGRTWAEAFF. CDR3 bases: TGTGCCAGCGGGAGGACCTGGGCCGAAGCTTTCTTT.